A single sample is the source of the 18 T cell receptor beta chains below, sequenced in a study of cytomegalovirus exposure and HLA in healthy donors. PCR was performed using 60 Vbeta and 13 Jbeta primers. Clones were sequenced by immunoSEQ multiplex PCR, and TCRdb holds only the in-frame ones, with some missing. The repertoire includes about 140,000 clones, roughly 62% of them detected once, and roughly 1.8% sits in the top ten. The sequencing sample was made of PBMCs. Every receptor here comes from a male donor in good health and CMV-seronegative.

The chain uses TRBV19 and TRBJ2-7, with D unresolved. This CDR3 has 14 amino acids. The germline V gene has CDR1 LNHDA and CDR2 SQIVND (reference sequence). V lost 6 bases and J 4 bases, leaving 16 bases between the germline ends. CDR3 DNA sequence: TGTGCCAGTAGCTCTACCGCATACCCTTACGAGCAGTACTTC. This gives the protein CASSSTAYPYEQYF.

The chain has TRBV30 and TRBJ2-2; D is ambiguous. The germline V gene has CDR1 GTSNPN and CDR2 SVGIG (reference sequence). Trimming took off 2 bases at V and 4 bases at J, with 14 bases between the two ends. The CDR3 runs to 15 residues. CDR3 sequence (DNA): TGTGCCTGGAGTATCAGCCGAACGGGCACCGGGGAGCTGTTTTTT. Translated, it gives CAWSISRTGTGELFF.

In this sample, this clone turned up once. This chain connects TRBV5-1 to TRBJ2-3; no clear D. The CDR3 has 14 amino acids. Germline V gives CDR1 SGHRS, CDR2 YFSETQ. V was cut by 0 bases and J by 3 bases, with 8 bases left in between. The CDR3 nucleotides read TGCGCCAGCAGCTTGGATCCCCGGACAGATACGCAGTATTTT. Translating gives CASSLDPRTDTQYF.

The chain has TRBV19 and TRBJ2-7; D possibly corresponds to TRBD2 (5 bases). The CDR3 runs 13 residues. CDR1 and CDR2 from the germline V gene are LNHDA and SQIVND (reference sequence). The V gene lost 5 bases and the J gene lost 2 bases, with 10 bases spanning the gap. The CDR3 here is CASSVQRAYEQYF. Here the CDR3 DNA reads TGTGCCAGTAGTGTACAGAGGGCCTACGAGCAGTACTTC.

The rearrangement links TRBV5-1 to TRBJ2-1, with TRBD2 matching over 8 bases. Per germline, CDR1 SGHRS and CDR2 YFSETQ. Trimming removed 5 bases from V and 9 bases from J; junction bases left unmatched: 10. The CDR3 covers 14 residues. CDR3 DNA sequence: TGCGCCAGCAGTTCCGGGACTAGGGATGGTGAGCAGTTCTTC. It encodes CASSSGTRDGEQFF.

The chain combines TRBV7-9 with TRBJ2-7; tentative D call: TRBD1 (6 bases). CDR3 size: 14 residues. CDR1 is SEHNR and CDR2 is FQNEAQ in the germline V gene (reference sequence). With 2 bases removed from V and 6 bases from J, the gap between germline ends came to 14 bases. The CDR3 spells CASSLRGQPGEQYF. CDR3 DNA sequence: TGTGCCAGCAGCTTACGCGGACAGCCCGGCGAGCAGTACTTC.

V gene TRBV6-1 combines with J gene TRBJ1-2, with TRBD1 identical over 12 bases. The germline CDR1 and CDR2 sequences are MNHNS and SASEGT. The V segment lost 8 bases and the J segment 3 bases; nucleotides outside the gene matches: 4. CDR3 length: 14 amino acids. The CDR3 region is CASGDRGLYYGYTF. The CDR3 coding sequence is TGTGCCAGCGGGGACAGGGGGCTTTACTATGGCTACACCTTC.

The rearrangement joins TRBV29-1 to TRBJ2-7, with a tentative D call TRBD2 (6 bases). Trimming cost V 4 bases and J 3 bases, with 16 bases left between them. This CDR3 is built from 14 residues. The germline V gene encodes CDR1 SQVTM and CDR2 ANQGSEA. The CDR3 nucleotides read TGCAGCGTTGTTGGAGGCGTGCGGGGCTACGAGCAGTACTTC. Translating it yields CSVVGGVRGYEQYF.

The V and J genes are TRBV7-2 and TRBJ1-5; D is unresolved. Germline lookup yields CDR1 SGHTA and CDR2 FQGNSA. CDR3 length: 13 amino acids. With 1 base removed from V and 7 bases from J, the gap between germline ends came to 8 bases. Here the CDR3 reads CASSLGGLQPQHF. The CDR3 DNA reads as TGTGCCAGCAGCTTAGGAGGGCTCCAGCCCCAGCATTTT.

V and J are TRBV27 and TRBJ1-2; no reliable D call. Germline CDR1 and CDR2: MNHEY and SMNVEV (reference sequence). Deletions cut 4 bases from V and 6 bases from J, with 21 bases between. The CDR3 is made up of 16 amino acids. Here the CDR3 DNA reads TGTGCCAGCAGTTACAACCTCCCTGAGACTGTGGATGGCTACACCTTC. Translating it yields CASSYNLPETVDGYTF.

This clone was counted only a few times. V usage is TRBV5-1 and J usage is TRBJ1-1, with D tentatively TRBD1 (6 bases). Looked up from germline, CDR1 is SGHRS and CDR2 is YFSETQ. V was trimmed by 0 bases and J by 8 bases, leaving 11 bases between them. The CDR3 loop spans 13 amino acids. The CDR3 loop reads CASSLGRDMEAFF. The CDR3 DNA is TGCGCCAGCAGCTTGGGCCGGGACATGGAAGCTTTCTTT.

The gene calls are TRBV7-3 and TRBJ1-1; 8 positions match TRBD1. CDR1 and CDR2 (germline): SGHTA, FQGTGA. CDR3 length: 16 amino acids. With 4 bases clipped from V and 4 bases from J, the junction kept 11 bases outside the gene matches. Written as DNA, the CDR3 is TGTGCCAGCAGCTCGCAGGGGGCTGGTGGGGCCACTGAAGCTTTCTTT. This translates into CASSSQGAGGATEAFF.

This clone was seen once. V gene TRBV5-1 combines with J gene TRBJ2-1; D remains unclear. From germline, CDR1 is SGHRS and CDR2 YFSETQ. CDR3 length: 14 amino acids. V was cut by 0 bases and J by 5 bases, with 9 bases left in between. The CDR3 DNA reads as TGCGCCAGCAGCTTGGTGGCAGGCCACAATGAGCAGTTCTTC. It translates to CASSLVAGHNEQFF.

This clone turned up a few times. This chain links TRBV4-1 with TRBJ1-4; D unclear. Per germline, CDR1 MGHRA and CDR2 YSYEKL. V was shortened by 6 bases and J by 8 bases, with 10 bases between the two germline ends. The CDR3 runs to 12 residues. CDR3 DNA sequence: TGCGCCAGCAGGGGAGGGCCGGAAAAACTGTTTTTT. This codes for CASRGGPEKLFF.

There are a few counts of this clone. The chain links TRBV6-5 to TRBJ1-4, with 7 positions matching TRBD1. Unmatched junction bases numbered 6, after V lost 5 bases and J lost 6 bases. The germline V gene encodes CDR1 MNHEY and CDR2 SVGAGI. The CDR3 extends over 14 amino acids. The DNA of the CDR3 is TGTGCCAGCAGTCCGCCGGGACAGCATGAAAAACTGTTTTTT. It is translated as CASSPPGQHEKLFF.

The chain is built from TRBV6-5 and TRBJ1-4, with TRBD1 identical over 9 bases. The CDR3 sequence is 14 residues long. Unmatched junction bases numbered 3, after V lost 6 bases and J lost 4 bases. Germline values: CDR1 MNHEY, CDR2 SVGAGI. The CDR3 region is CASSPDRGNEKLFF. The DNA for the CDR3 is TGTGCCAGCAGCCCGGACAGGGGTAATGAAAAACTGTTTTTT.

V and J are TRBV5-4 and TRBJ2-5; D is perhaps TRBD2 (5 bases). The germline V gene has CDR1 SGHNT and CDR2 YYREEE (reference sequence). This CDR3 is 14 amino acids long. V was trimmed by 1 base and J by 5 bases, leaving 12 bases between them. The CDR3 DNA reads as TGTGCCAGCAGCTTGAGAGGGCGAGGGGAGACCCAGTACTTC. Its protein is CASSLRGRGETQYF.

V is TRBV4-1 and J is TRBJ2-1; the match to TRBD2 covers 10 bases. CDR1 MGHRA and CDR2 YSYEKL come from the germline V gene. The CDR3 is 15 amino acids. The ends lost 4 bases at V and 10 bases at J; junction bases unmatched: 10. CDR3 sequence (DNA): TGCGCCAGCAGCCTTACTAGCGGGGTCCGAAGGGAGCAGTTCTTC. This sequence encodes CASSLTSGVRREQFF.